This is a list of T cell receptor beta chains from one sample in a study of T cell repertoires in cytomegalovirus infection. TCRdb re-called the reads with MiXCR, one entry per CDR3 protein. The table shows approximately 750,000 distinct CDR3 sequences, with about 40% occurring only once. What was sequenced was PBMCs. These receptors originate from a human donor in good health (CMV status not recorded). Some clones in this sample may be carry-over from other donors' samples. Each CDR3 is given with its conserved first and last residue. The D gene is left open where the match is weak. Where a row states a size, it is once, few, many or the class of an expanded clone; other rows omit it.

j_gene,v_gene,d_gene,abundance,CDR3nt,CDR3aa
TRBJ2-1,TRBV6-2/TRBV6-3,TRBD2,many,TGTGCCAGCAGTTACTCGTCTCTAGCGGGTAACAATGAGCAGTTCTTC,CASSYSSLAGNNEQFF
TRBJ1-2,TRBV7-2,NA,many,TGTGCCAGCAGCTCCCCCAATAGCGGGGGCTATGGCTACACCTTC,CASSSPNSGGYGYTF
TRBJ1-2,TRBV6-5,NA,NA,TGTGCCAGCACGCAGCAAAGGGGCTCTGGCTACACCTTC,CASTQQRGSGYTF
TRBJ2-1,TRBV7-2,TRBD2,many,TGTGCCAGCAGCCCGAAATCACTAGCGGGGGCCTACAATGAGCAGTTCTTC,CASSPKSLAGAYNEQFF
TRBJ2-5,TRBV7-6,TRBD2,NA,TGTGCCAGCAGCTTAGGTTTCCAGCGGGGGCAAGAGACCCAGTACTTC,CASSLGFQRGQETQYF
TRBJ2-1,TRBV4-1,NA,few,TGCGCCAGCAGCCAAGTGACTAGTCATGAGCAGTTCTTC,CASSQVTSHEQFF
TRBJ1-6,TRBV10-2,NA,NA,TGCGCCAGCAGTTGGGACGGTAAAAGCTCCTATAATTCACCCCTCCACTTT,CASSWDGKSSYNSPLHF
TRBJ2-2,TRBV12-3/TRBV12-4,TRBD2,few,TGTGCCAGCAGTTTCGGAAGAGGAGCGGGAGCGTCTGCCGGGGAGCTGTTTTTT,CASSFGRGAGASAGELFF
TRBJ2-2,TRBV7-9,NA,few,TGTGCCAGCAGCTTGGTTGGGGCTGAGGAGCTGTTTTTT,CASSLVGAEELFF
TRBJ1-1,TRBV11-2,NA,few,TGTGCCAGCAGCTTGGCAGAAGCTGAAGCTTTCTTT,CASSLAEAEAFF
TRBJ2-5,TRBV14,NA,few,TGTGCCAGCAGCCAAGATCAACTACAGGAGACCCAGTACTTC,CASSQDQLQETQYF
TRBJ1-1,TRBV7-6,NA,NA,TGTGCGGGCGTAGGGGCGGCTTCAGGGGACACTGAAGCTTTCTTT,CAGVGAASGDTEAFF
TRBJ1-1,TRBV7-2,NA,few,TGTGCCAGCAGCTTAGATTGGGCCTTCGAAGCTTTCTTT,CASSLDWAFEAFF
TRBJ2-7,TRBV2,NA,NA,TGTGCCAGCAGTGTGGGCCCAGCCACCAATTACGAGCAGTACTTC,CASSVGPATNYEQYF
TRBJ1-5,TRBV2,NA,NA,TGTGCCAGCAGTGAACACGGGGCGCTAAGCAATCAGCCCCAGCATTTT,CASSEHGALSNQPQHF
TRBJ1-2,TRBV6-6,NA,few,TGTGCCAGCATCTATGAGGGGACCTATGGCTACACCTTC,CASIYEGTYGYTF
TRBJ2-7,TRBV29-1,NA,NA,TGCAGCGTTGCCAGGACAAGCTACGAGCAGTACTTC,CSVARTSYEQYF
TRBJ1-1,TRBV27,TRBD1,NA,TGTGCCAGCAGTTTAAACAGGGACAGTGAAGCTTTCTTT,CASSLNRDSEAFF
TRBJ1-5,TRBV7-9,NA,NA,TGTGCCAGCAGCTTATCCCGGGGACCCCAGCATTTT,CASSLSRGPQHF
TRBJ2-1,TRBV7-2,TRBD2,many,TGTGCCAGCAGCTTCGCAGCCGGGACTAGCGGGAGACTAAGCTCCTACAATGAGCAGTTCTTC,CASSFAAGTSGRLSSYNEQFF
TRBJ2-1,TRBV7-9,NA,NA,TGTGCCAGCAGCTTAAACAAGATTGGCCCCTACAATGAGCAGTTCTTC,CASSLNKIGPYNEQFF
TRBJ2-3,TRBV12-3/TRBV12-4,NA,many,TGTGCCAGCAGTTCCGGACCGCTGACGCAGTATTTT,CASSSGPLTQYF
TRBJ1-4,TRBV30,NA,NA,TGTGCCTGGAGGACTAGGGTGTCGGTCGAAAGACTGTTTTTT,CAWRTRVSVERLFF
TRBJ2-2,TRBV28,NA,NA,TGTGCCAGTCGCATGTCAGGGGTAACCGGGGAGCTGTTTTTT,CASRMSGVTGELFF
TRBJ1-5,TRBV6-8,NA,NA,TGTGCCAGCACCGGGCGGCAGTACAATCAGCCCCAGCATTTT,CASTGRQYNQPQHF
TRBJ1-4,TRBV5-5,NA,NA,TGTGCCAGCAGCTTTCAGGGGTCTAATGAAAAACTGTTTTTT,CASSFQGSNEKLFF
TRBJ2-1,TRBV11-1,TRBD2,few,TGTGCCAGCACCCCGACTAGCGGGAGATCGGGTGAGCAGTTCTTC,CASTPTSGRSGEQFF
TRBJ2-7,TRBV7-2,TRBD2,NA,TGTGCCAGCAGCTCGGGACTAGGTAGTTACGAGCAGTACTTC,CASSSGLGSYEQYF
TRBJ2-3,TRBV6-2/TRBV6-3,NA,few,TGTGCCAGCAGGCAACCCGGGACCACAGATACGCAGTATTTT,CASRQPGTTDTQYF
TRBJ2-1,TRBV12-3/TRBV12-4,TRBD2,NA,TGTGCCAGCAGTTCCCTAGCGGAAACCTACAATGAGCAGTTCTTC,CASSSLAETYNEQFF
TRBJ1-3,TRBV4-1,NA,NA,TGCGCCAGCAGCCAAGACACTTGGGGGAGCACTGGAAACACCATATATTTT,CASSQDTWGSTGNTIYF
TRBJ2-1,TRBV7-3,NA,few,TGTGCCAGCAGTCCAAGCATACAGGGCCCCAATGAGCAGTTCTTC,CASSPSIQGPNEQFF
TRBJ2-7,TRBV6-1,NA,NA,TGTGCCAGCAGTGAACTCCCGCCGGGACGGTCGTACGAGCAGTACTTC,CASSELPPGRSYEQYF
TRBJ2-7,TRBV5-1,TRBD2,NA,TGCGCCAGCAGCTTGATCCCTAGCGGGGGGCCTCGAGAGCAGTACTTC,CASSLIPSGGPREQYF
TRBJ2-5,TRBV18,NA,few,TGTGCCAGCTCACCACCAAACACAGCCGAGGGGACCCAGTACTTC,CASSPPNTAEGTQYF
TRBJ1-6,TRBV28,NA,NA,TGTGCCAGCAGTTTCCCCGGGGCGGTGTTTTGGGCCCTCCACTTT,CASSFPGAVFWALHF
TRBJ1-4,TRBV7-9,TRBD1,NA,TGTGCCAGCAGCTTAGGTCTCGGGACAGGGGGCGCGCGGAATGAAAAACTGTTTTTT,CASSLGLGTGGARNEKLFF
TRBJ2-6,TRBV12-3/TRBV12-4,TRBD2,NA,TGTGCCAGCAGTTTAGCGACTAGCGGGGGGGCCCTACGCTCTGGGGCCAACGTCCTGACTTTC,CASSLATSGGALRSGANVLTF
TRBJ2-5,TRBV6-5,NA,few,TGTGCCAGCAGTTACCGAGGGGGCCAAGAGACCCAGTACTTC,CASSYRGGQETQYF
TRBJ1-3,TRBV20-1,NA,NA,TGCAGTGCCCCCTCCGGCTTGGGGGGCGCAGGGGCGTGGGACACCATATATTTT,CSAPSGLGGAGAWDTIYF
TRBJ2-7,TRBV20-1,TRBD2,NA,TGCAGTGCCCGGGGACTAGCGGGGTACGAGCAGTACTTC,CSARGLAGYEQYF
TRBJ1-6,TRBV4-2,NA,NA,TGTGCCAGCAGCCAGGAGCCGGGGATGTGGAATTCACCCCTCCACTTT,CASSQEPGMWNSPLHF
TRBJ2-7,TRBV14,NA,NA,TGTGCCAGCAGCCAAGATGGGCCCCGCGCCTACGAGCAGTACTTC,CASSQDGPRAYEQYF
TRBJ2-3,TRBV28,TRBD2,NA,TGTGCCAGCAGTTTAGACCAGCGGGGGGCAGATACGCAGTATTTT,CASSLDQRGADTQYF
TRBJ1-5,TRBV18,TRBD1,few,TGTGCCAGCTCATCCGACCCACAGGGGGCCAATCAGCCCCAGCATTTT,CASSSDPQGANQPQHF
TRBJ1-5,TRBV15,TRBD1,NA,TGTGCCACCAGCAGGGATACAGGGGTTTATCAGCCCCAGCATTTT,CATSRDTGVYQPQHF
TRBJ1-5,TRBV5-5,NA,few,TGTGCCAGCAGCCATCAACCGATGGACAGCCTCAATCAGCCCCAGCATTTT,CASSHQPMDSLNQPQHF
TRBJ1-1,TRBV7-6,NA,NA,TGTGCCAGCAGCTTAGAAGAGAACAGGGCCACTGAAGCTTTCTTT,CASSLEENRATEAFF
TRBJ2-3,TRBV11-2,NA,NA,TGTGCCAGCAGCCAAAGACTGGGTGACGGTGGGGATACGCAGTATTTT,CASSQRLGDGGDTQYF
TRBJ1-2,TRBV12-3/TRBV12-4,NA,NA,TGTGCCAGCAGTCCCCCCGACAGGTATCGCGGCTACACCTTC,CASSPPDRYRGYTF
TRBJ1-5,TRBV10-3,TRBD1,few,TGTGCCATCAGTCGACAGGGAGGCAATCAGCCCCAGCATTTT,CAISRQGGNQPQHF
TRBJ1-4,TRBV7-2,TRBD1,many,TGTGCCAGCAGCTTGGACAGGGGCGGTAGTGAAAAACTGTTTTTT,CASSLDRGGSEKLFF
TRBJ1-1,TRBV27,TRBD1,few,TGTGCCAGCAGGTTAGGAACAGGGGCTGAAGCTTTCTTT,CASRLGTGAEAFF
TRBJ2-5,TRBV7-9,TRBD2,few,TGTGCCAGCAGCTTCTTAGCGGGAGGTCCCGAGACCCAGTACTTC,CASSFLAGGPETQYF
TRBJ2-7,TRBV30,NA,NA,TGTGCCTGGAGTGTAAGCCTGTACTACGAGCAGTACTTC,CAWSVSLYYEQYF